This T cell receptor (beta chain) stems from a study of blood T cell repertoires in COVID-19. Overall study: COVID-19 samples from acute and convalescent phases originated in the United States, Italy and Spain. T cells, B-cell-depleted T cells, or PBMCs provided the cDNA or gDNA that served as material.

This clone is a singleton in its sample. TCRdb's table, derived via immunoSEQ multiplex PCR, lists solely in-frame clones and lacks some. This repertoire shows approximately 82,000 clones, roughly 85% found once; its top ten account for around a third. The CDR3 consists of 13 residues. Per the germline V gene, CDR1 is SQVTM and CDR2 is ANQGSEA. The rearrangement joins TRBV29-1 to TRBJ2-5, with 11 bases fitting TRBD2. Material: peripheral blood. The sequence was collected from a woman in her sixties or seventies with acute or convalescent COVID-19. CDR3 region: CSTSGSVGETQYF. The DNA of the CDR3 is TGCAGTACTAGCGGGAGTGTGGGAGAGACCCAGTACTTC.